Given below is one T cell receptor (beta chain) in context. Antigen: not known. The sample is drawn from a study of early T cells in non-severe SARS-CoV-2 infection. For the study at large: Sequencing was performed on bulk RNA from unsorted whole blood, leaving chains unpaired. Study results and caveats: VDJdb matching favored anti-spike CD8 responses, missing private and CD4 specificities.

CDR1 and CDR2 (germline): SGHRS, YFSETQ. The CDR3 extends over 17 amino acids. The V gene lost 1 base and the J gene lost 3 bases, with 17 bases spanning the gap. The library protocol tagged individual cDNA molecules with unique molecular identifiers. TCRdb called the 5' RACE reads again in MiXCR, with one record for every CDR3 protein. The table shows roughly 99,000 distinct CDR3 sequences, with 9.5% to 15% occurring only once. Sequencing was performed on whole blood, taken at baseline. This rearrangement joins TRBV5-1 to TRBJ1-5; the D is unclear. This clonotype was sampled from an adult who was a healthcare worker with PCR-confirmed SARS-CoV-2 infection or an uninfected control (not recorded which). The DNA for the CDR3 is TGCGCCAGCAGCTTGTCGCAGCCGACTTCCCTCAATCAGCCCCAGCATTTT. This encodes CASSLSQPTSLNQPQHF. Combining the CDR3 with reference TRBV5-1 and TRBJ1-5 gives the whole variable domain KAGVTQTPRYLIKTRGQQVTLSCSPISGHRSVSWYQQTPGQGLQFLFEYFSETQRNKGNFPGRFSGRQFSNSRSEMNVSTLELGDSALYLCASSLSQPTSLNQPQHFGDGTRLSIL.